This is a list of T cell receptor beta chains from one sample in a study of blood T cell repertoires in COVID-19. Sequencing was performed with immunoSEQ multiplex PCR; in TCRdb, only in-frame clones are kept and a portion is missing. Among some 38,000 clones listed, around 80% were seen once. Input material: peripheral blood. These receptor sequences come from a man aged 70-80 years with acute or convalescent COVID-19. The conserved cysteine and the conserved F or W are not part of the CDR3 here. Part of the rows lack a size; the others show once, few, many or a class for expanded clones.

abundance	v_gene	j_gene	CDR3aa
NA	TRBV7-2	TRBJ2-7	ASSLSRSGGATYEQY
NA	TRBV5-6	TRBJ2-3	ASSYLGTTDTQY
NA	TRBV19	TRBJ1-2	ASRRTEANYGYT
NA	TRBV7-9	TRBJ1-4	ASSLWQATNEKLF
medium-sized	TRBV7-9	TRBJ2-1	ASSPDRAQNEQF
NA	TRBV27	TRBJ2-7	ASSPGTRTYEQY
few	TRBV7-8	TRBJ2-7	ASRNRGRYEQY
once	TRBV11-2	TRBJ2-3	ATTRTGGSSTDTQY
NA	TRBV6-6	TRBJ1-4	ASSRRDRVGEKLF
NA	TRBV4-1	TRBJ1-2	ASSREGHLNYGYT
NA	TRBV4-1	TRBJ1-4	ASSQWRAEKLF
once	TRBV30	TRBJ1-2	AWSRDRANYGYT
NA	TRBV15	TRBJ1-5	ATSREPGQGAQGNQPQH
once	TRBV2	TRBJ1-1	ASSRGLRTEAF
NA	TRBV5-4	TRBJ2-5	ASSLLVAGGFIETQY
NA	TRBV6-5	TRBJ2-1	ASTPHKSGDGKQF
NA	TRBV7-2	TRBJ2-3	ASSLGYGRLNTDTQY
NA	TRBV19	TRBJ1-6	ASRRSEANSPLH
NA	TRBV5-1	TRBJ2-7	ASSLMTVPANEQY
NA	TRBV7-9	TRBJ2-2	ASRVQRGGADTGELF
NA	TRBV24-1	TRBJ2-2	ATSAGRELF
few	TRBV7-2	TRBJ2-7	ASSTQGSYEQY
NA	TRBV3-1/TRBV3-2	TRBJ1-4	ASSQSDRVHEKLF
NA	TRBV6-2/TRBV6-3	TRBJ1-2	ASSPRDRGLPTVLHHGYT
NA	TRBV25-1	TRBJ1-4	ASSVSGGLEKLF
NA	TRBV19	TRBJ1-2	ASDLDGTHAGYT
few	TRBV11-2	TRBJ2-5	ASSLGGGAPSQY
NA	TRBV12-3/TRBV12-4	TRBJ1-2	ASRNSANYGYT
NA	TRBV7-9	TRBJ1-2	ASSLYRDTRRSAGYT
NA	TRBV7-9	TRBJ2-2	ASNLPGQGATGELF
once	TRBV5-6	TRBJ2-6	ASSSPLLRTGANVLT
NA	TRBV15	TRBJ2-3	ATSRAQGAWTSDTQY
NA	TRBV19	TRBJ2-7	ASSIDETGAPYEQY
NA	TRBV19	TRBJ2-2	ASSIWLRRGGSNTGELF
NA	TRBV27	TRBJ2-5	ASSSLNLGGQETQY
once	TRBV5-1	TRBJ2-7	ASSRTGDEQY
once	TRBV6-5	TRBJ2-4	ASSYRAQGGNIQY
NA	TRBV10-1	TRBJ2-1	ASSGGGEQF
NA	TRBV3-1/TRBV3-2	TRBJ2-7	ASSQGTGGVYEQY
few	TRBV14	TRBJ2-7	ASSQINVPGYEQY
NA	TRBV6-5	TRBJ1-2	ASSLRRTSDYGYT
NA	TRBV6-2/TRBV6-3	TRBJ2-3	ASSYSTRQGPQERDTQY
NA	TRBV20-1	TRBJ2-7	SASRGYEQY
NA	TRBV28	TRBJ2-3	ASSLEGATRGTDTQY
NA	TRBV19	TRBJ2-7	ASSIVGGLAGAQNEQY
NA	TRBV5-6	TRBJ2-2	ASSFRASGRVGELF